One sample yielded the 18 T cell receptor beta chains listed below, sequenced in a study of T cells in Graves' hyperthyroidism and ophthalmopathy (dated by TCRdb to the late 2010s). Library prep was done by multiplex PCR. Instrument on record: Illumina HiSeq 2000. TCR beta CDR3 regions were amplified from RNA transcripts. The first round of RT-PCR for the TCR CDR3 was performed with the HTBI primer set and the Qiagen OneStep RT-PCR kit. TCRdb handled the public reads itself, with Q25 trimming in fastp and clone calling in MiXCR, and kept productive beta chains. Rows with a matching CDR3 protein are joined into one entry that keeps the most common DNA and genes. This sample holds around 340,000 distinct CDR3 sequences; approximately 17% were observed only once. Jointly, the top ten make up roughly 35% of the sample. The sequencing sample was made of blood. These receptors were collected from a woman in her twenties or thirties with Graves' hyperthyroidism that later progressed to Graves' ophthalmopathy.

This clonotype has a handful of counts. The chain recombines TRBV5-1 with TRBJ2-1; maybe TRBD2 (6 bases). This CDR3 comprises 15 residues. The germline CDR1 and CDR2 sequences are SGHRS and YFSETQ. V dropped 1 base and J dropped 2 bases, with 10 bases sitting between them. CDR3 sequence (DNA): TGCGCCAGCAGCTTGTCCGCGGGAACCTACAATGAGCAGTTCTTC. This gives the protein CASSLSAGTYNEQFF.

Concerning this clonotype itself: This sequence may be a read error, since a much larger clone differs from it by one base. The CDR3 end shows no conserved phenylalanine or tryptophan, and so a read error is likely. In DNA form, the CDR3 reads TGTGCCAGCAGCGGACTGAGCACTGAAGCTTTCCTT. Residues: CASSGLSTEAFL. The chain joins TRBV9 to TRBJ1-1; D gene ambiguous. The V gene's germline CDR1 is SGDLS and CDR2 YYNGEE. Between the trimmed V and J ends, which lost 3 bases and 4 bases, there was a span of 7 bases. The CDR3 length is 12 residues.

The chain carries TRBV30 and TRBJ1-2; D not resolved. The CDR3 is made up of 12 amino acids. CDR1 and CDR2 (germline): GTSNPN, SVGIG (reference sequence). Trimming shortened V by 3 bases and J by 8 bases, and 13 bases separated the two germline ends. The CDR3 loop is CAWRTYILGYTF. The CDR3 DNA follows: TGTGCCTGGAGAACCTATATTTTGGGCTACACCTTC.

This clonotype was seen many times. The chain joins TRBV12-3 or TRBV12-4 to TRBJ2-3, with TRBD1 identical over 9 bases. The CDR3 is made up of 17 amino acids. V shed 6 bases and J 2 bases; nucleotides not matched to a gene: 12. For the CDR3, the DNA is TGTGCCAGCAGACCCCCACCCGGGACAGGGACCACAGATACGCAGTATTTT. Translating gives CASRPPPGTGTTDTQYF.

This clonotype has only a few counts. The J gene is TRBJ2-1, the V gene TRBV19; 7 nucleotides line up with TRBD2. Trimming took 4 bases from V and 9 from J; bases not matched to a gene: 6. Germline V gives CDR1 LNHDA, CDR2 SQIVND (reference sequence). The CDR3 sequence is 13 residues long. In DNA form, the CDR3 reads TGTGCCAGTAGTACCTTTGGGGGGGGTGAGCAGTTCTTC. Translation: CASSTFGGGEQFF.

About this clonotype itself: A junction end diverges from the germline sequence, so it may reflect a read error. This rearrangement joins TRBV5-1 to TRBJ1-4, with a tentative D call TRBD1 (6 bases). The CDR3 runs 15 residues. Germline V CDR1 and CDR2: SGHRS, YFSETQ. CDR3 DNA: TGCGTCAGCAGCTTGAGGGGGGGCGCTAATGAAAAACTGTTTTTT. Its translation: CVSSLRGGANEKLFF. The full variable domain, in which reference TRBV5-1 and TRBJ1-4 provide the parts outside the CDR3, is KAGVTQTPRYLIKTRGQQVTLSCSPISGHRSVSWYQQTPGQGLQFLFEYFSETQRNKGNFPGRFSGRQFSNSRSEMNVSTLELGDSALYLCVSSLRGGANEKLFFGSGTQLSVL.

A single count supports this clonotype. The chain recombines TRBV7-2 with TRBJ2-7, with 11 nucleotides matching TRBD1. Germline V lookup: CDR1 SGHTA, CDR2 FQGNSA. This CDR3 has 20 residues. The J segment lost 3 bases and the V segment lost 6 bases, leaving 22 bases of the junction unmatched. The chain's CDR3 is CASRRNTGTGGRRKIYEQYF. The DNA of the CDR3 is TGTGCCAGCAGACGAAATACCGGGACAGGGGGTCGAAGAAAAATCTACGAGCAGTACTTC.

This clonotype was seen a few times. This may come from a read error, since a much larger clone is one base off. This chain connects TRBV28 to TRBJ1-5, with 11 bases identical to TRBD1. The CDR3 is 14 amino acids. Germline CDR1 reads MDHEN; CDR2 reads SYDVKM. CDR3 bases: TGTGCCAGCAGTGGGGGACAGGGGGGTCAGCTCCAGCATTTT. This translates into CASSGGQGGQLQHF.

This clonotype was found many times. V is TRBV19 and J is TRBJ2-7; possibly TRBD2 for D (6 bases). CDR1 is LNHDA, CDR2 SQIVND, per germline (reference sequence). This CDR3 has 15 amino acids. The V gene lost 5 bases and the J gene lost 6 bases, with 20 bases spanning the gap. CDR3 residues: CASSPRGRVPGEQYF. CDR3 DNA sequence: TGTGCCAGTAGTCCGCGGGGCAGGGTTCCGGGCGAGCAGTACTTC. Based on the CDR3 plus reference TRBV19 and TRBJ2-7, the full variable domain is DGGITQSPKYLFRKEGQNVTLSCEQNLNHDAMYWYRQDPGQGLRLIYYSQIVNDFQKGDIAEGYSVSREKKESFPLTVTSAQKNPTAFYLCASSPRGRVPGEQYFGPGTRLTVT.

This rearrangement joins TRBV7-9 to TRBJ1-2, with D tentatively TRBD1 (6 bases). This CDR3 has 13 amino acids. Germline lookup yields CDR1 SEHNR and CDR2 FQNEAQ (reference sequence). The V and J ends lost 4 bases and 6 bases respectively, with 12 bases between them. The DNA of the CDR3 is TGTGCCAGCAGCTCCGGACAGAAGAATGGCTACACCTTC. Amino acid sequence: CASSSGQKNGYTF.

The gene calls are TRBV12-3 or TRBV12-4 and TRBJ1-2, with 8 bases fitting TRBD1. CDR3 length: 16 residues. V lost 5 bases to trimming and J lost 2 bases; unmatched junction nucleotides: 10. CDR3 sequence: CASSAGPRGRNYGYTF. The CDR3 DNA is TGTGCCAGCAGTGCTGGCCCCAGGGGGCGGAACTATGGCTACACCTTC.

Many counts were recorded for this clonotype. The V and J genes are TRBV19 and TRBJ2-1; possibly TRBD2 for D (6 bases). The germline V gene encodes CDR1 LNHDA and CDR2 SQIVND (reference sequence). The CDR3 is made up of 15 amino acids. V was clipped by 6 bases and J by 8 bases, with 20 bases between them. The CDR3 DNA is TGTGCCAGTAGGGTGATGTGGGGGGTTAACGATGAGCAGTTCTTC. Its protein is CASRVMWGVNDEQFF.

This clonotype has at least ten counts. The rearrangement links TRBV30 to TRBJ1-1, with D maybe TRBD1 (6 bases). The CDR3 spans 13 residues. Germline lookup yields CDR1 GTSNPN and CDR2 SVGIG (reference sequence). The V gene lost 5 bases and the J gene lost 7 bases, with 17 bases spanning the gap. CDR3: CAWSKLEGGEAFF. The CDR3 coding sequence is TGTGCCTGGTCTAAACTTGAGGGGGGTGAAGCTTTCTTT.

The rearrangement links TRBV19 to TRBJ1-1; D call uncertain. The V and J ends lost 3 bases and 3 bases respectively, with 8 bases between them. This CDR3 region has 13 residues. Germline V gene sequence: CDR1 LNHDA, CDR2 SQIVND (reference sequence). CDR3 DNA: TGTGCCAGTAGTATTCTCGGGGACACTGAAGCTTTCTTT. It yields the protein CASSILGDTEAFF.

CDR3: CASSPREGTGLGGTEAFF. For the CDR3, the DNA is TGTGCCAGCTCACCACGAGAGGGCACAGGCCTGGGGGGCACTGAAGCTTTCTTT. This rearrangement joins TRBV18 to TRBJ1-1, with D perhaps matching TRBD1 (5 bases). The V gene's germline CDR1 is KGHSH and CDR2 LQKENI. Deletions cut 1 base from V and 4 bases from J, with 22 bases between. This CDR3 spans 18 amino acids. The full variable domain, with the rest looked up from reference TRBV18 and TRBJ1-1, is NAGVMQNPRHLVRRRGQEARLRCSPMKGHSHVYWYRQLPEEGLKFMVYLQKENIIDESGMPKERFSAEFPKEGPSILRIQQVVRGDSAAYFCASSPREGTGLGGTEAFFGQGTRLTVV.

This clonotype appeared once. This chain uses TRBV6-5 with TRBJ2-1, with D tentatively TRBD2 (6 bases). The CDR3 has 17 residues. Between the trimmed V and J ends, which lost 1 base and 5 bases, there was a span of 18 bases. Germline V lookup: CDR1 MNHEY, CDR2 SVGAGI. As DNA, the CDR3 is TGTGCCAGCAGTTACTGGCTAGCGAGTACGGGGCACAATGAGCAGTTCTTC. This encodes CASSYWLASTGHNEQFF.

This clonotype came up many times. CDR3 nucleotide sequence: TGTGCCAGCAGCGGAGAGGGCTGGGATGAGCAGTTCTTC. The encoded protein is CASSGEGWDEQFF. The chain combines TRBV13 with TRBJ2-1; possible D gene TRBD2, 5 bases. The CDR3 totals 13 residues. CDR1 is PRHDT, CDR2 FYEKMQ, per germline (reference sequence). The ends were cut back, 5 bases at V and 8 bases at J, with 13 bases in the middle.

This clonotype has ten or more counts. The V gene is TRBV27, the J gene TRBJ2-7, with 11 nucleotides matching TRBD2. This CDR3 has 15 residues. Trimming at V came to 4 bases and at J to 3 bases, leaving 5 bases not matched to a gene. Germline assignment: CDR1 MNHEY and CDR2 SMNVEV (reference sequence). Here the CDR3 DNA reads TGTGCCAGCAGTTCCACTAGCGGGGGCCACTACGAGCAGTACTTC. This encodes CASSSTSGGHYEQYF.